This TCR beta chain is drawn from a study of blood T cells in healthy people across ages. Study background: About one barcoded beta molecule was captured per two T cells (by template switching). Study-wide findings and caveats: Per-million-T-cell TCR beta diversity fell roughly linearly with age. Greater diversity and more naive CD4+ cells were seen in long-lived donors than in aged donors.

The CDR3 sequence is 15 residues long. The trim removed 6 bases at V and 4 bases at J, leaving 10 bases unmatched. The germline V gene has CDR1 ENHRY and CDR2 SYGVKD. PCR was performed a second time for roughly 7 to 11 cycles using a sample-barcoded 5' primer and a J-beta primer mix. There were at least 2.5 million CDR3-containing paired-end reads obtained from each sample. MiXCR, run by TCRdb on the 5' RACE reads, gives a single entry per CDR3 protein. The data contain about a million distinct CDR3 sequences, roughly 50% of them singletons. This clonotype has a count of ten or more. Its antigen remains unidentified.

This sequence was found in a woman aged 55 to 70 in good health. The chain is built from TRBV10-3 and TRBJ2-3; TRBD2 matches 7 bases. Specimen: blood. The CDR3 nucleotides are TGTGCCATCAGCCCCTCGTCGGGAGGTGCAGATACGCAGTATTTT. Encoded protein: CAISPSSGGADTQYF.